The clone carrying this TCR beta chain turned up a few times. Its specificity is not known. The entry originates in a study of CD8 T cells in ankylosing spondylitis. Points from the study as a whole: Existing reports had already noted some motif variants in reactive arthritis synovial fluid and blood. Eight highly homologous variants made up a TCR beta motif, and this motif appeared characteristic of ankylosing spondylitis blood. The study looked at matched synovial fluid samples from ankylosing spondylitis patients. Disease-linked clones were reported to be significantly enriched there.

TCRdb re-called the 5' RACE reads with MiXCR, one entry per CDR3 protein. This table holds about 36,000 distinct CDR3 sequences, around 15% found once. V trimming: 5 bases; J trimming: 7 bases; junction bases outside the gene matches: 3. The CDR3 sequence is 14 residues long. Germline V gene lookup returns CDR1 SEHNR and CDR2 FQNEAQ (reference sequence). The source material was synovial fluid, either unsorted or a sorted T cell fraction (not recorded which). This clonotype was sampled from a male donor with ankylosing spondylitis. The chain carries TRBV7-9 and TRBJ1-6; 9 positions match TRBD1. For the CDR3, the DNA is TGTGCCAGCAGCCATGGACAGGGGAATTCACCCCTCCACTTT. Its protein product is CASSHGQGNSPLHF.